The 18 T cell receptor beta chains given below trace back to one sample, sequenced in a study of blood T cell repertoires in COVID-19. TCRdb's table, derived via immunoSEQ multiplex PCR, lists solely in-frame clones and lacks some. The data contain around 320,000 clones, 89% of them singletons. The sample comprised PBMCs or T cells enriched from blood (not recorded which). These receptors all stem from a woman between 45 and 60 years old who had been exposed to COVID-19.

The chain recombines TRBV5-6 with TRBJ2-7; TRBD2 matches at 10 bases. V lost 2 bases to trimming and J lost 6 bases; unmatched junction nucleotides: 2. Germline lookup yields CDR1 SGHDT and CDR2 YYEEEE. This CDR3 has 13 residues. As DNA, the CDR3 is TGTGCCAGCAGCTTACTAGCGGGGTCCGAGCAGTACTTC. Amino acid sequence: CASSLLAGSEQYF. Variable domain in full (rest from reference TRBV5-6 and TRBJ2-7): DAGVTQSPTHLIKTRGQQVTLRCSPKSGHDTVSWYQQALGQGPQFIFQYYEEEERQRGNFPDRFSGHQFPNYSSELNVNALLLGDSALYLCASSLLAGSEQYFGPGTRLTVT.

The chain carries TRBV2 and TRBJ2-7; 12 bases line up with TRBD2. This CDR3 has 15 amino acids. V gave up 5 bases and J gave up 4 bases; unmatched junction bases: 6. Germline V lookup: CDR1 SNHLY, CDR2 FYNNEI. The CDR3 reads CASSRWTSGEYEQYF. The DNA of the CDR3 is TGTGCCAGCAGTCGGTGGACTAGCGGGGAATACGAGCAGTACTTC.

The chain is built from TRBV2 and TRBJ2-1; 8 bases align to TRBD2. CDR1 is SNHLY and CDR2 is FYNNEI in the germline V gene. The CDR3 is 16 residues long. With 8 bases clipped from V and 0 bases from J, the junction kept 9 bases outside the gene matches. CDR3 sequence (DNA): TGTGCCAGCCCTGCCTTGCGGGGGGCCTCCTACAATGAGCAGTTCTTC. This sequence encodes CASPALRGASYNEQFF.

The V and J genes are TRBV11-2 and TRBJ1-6, with D possibly being TRBD1 (6 bases). Germline-derived CDR1 and CDR2 are SGHAT and FQNNGV. This CDR3 has 15 residues. Trimming stripped 5 bases from V and 4 bases from J, with 12 bases between. Here the CDR3 DNA reads TGTGCCAGCAGCCCGGGAGGACAGTATAATTCACCCCTCCACTTT. Translating gives CASSPGGQYNSPLHF. Full variable domain (remainder filled in from reference TRBV11-2 and TRBJ1-6): EAGVAQSPRYKIIEKRQSVAFWCNPISGHATLYWYQQILGQGPKLLIQFQNNGVVDDSQLPKDRFSAERLKGVDSTLKIQPAKLEDSAVYLCASSPGGQYNSPLHFGNGTRLTVT.

This sequence joins TRBV11-2 and TRBJ1-3; 7 bases map to TRBD1. The CDR3 extends over 15 amino acids. V dropped 5 bases and J dropped 0; count of bases not matched to a gene: 4. CDR1 is SGHAT and CDR2 is FQNNGV in the germline V gene. CDR3 sequence (DNA): TGTGCCAGCAGCCAAGACAGGGTCTCTGGAAACACCATATATTTT. Amino acids: CASSQDRVSGNTIYF.

The rearrangement links TRBV5-1 to TRBJ2-3; 8 bases fit TRBD2. V shed 4 bases and J 1 base; nucleotides not matched to a gene: 11. Per germline, CDR1 SGHRS and CDR2 YFSETQ. The CDR3 covers 17 residues. Here the CDR3 DNA reads TGCGCCAGCAGCCAACCGGGGGGGCTGGTGGGCACAGATACGCAGTATTTT. It specifies CASSQPGGLVGTDTQYF.

This rearrangement joins TRBV10-3 to TRBJ2-1; TRBD2 matches 13 bases. CDR3 length equals 13 residues. The junction had 3 bases not matched to a gene; V was cut back by 10 bases and J by 6 bases. The germline gives CDR1 ENHRY, CDR2 SYGVKD. The CDR3 sequence is CATGLAGANEQFF. CDR3 nucleotide sequence: TGTGCCACCGGACTAGCGGGGGCCAATGAGCAGTTCTTC.

The chain joins TRBV18 to TRBJ2-1; D may be TRBD1 (5 bases). Germline V gene lookup returns CDR1 KGHSH and CDR2 LQKENI. CDR3 length: 18 amino acids. The germline V and J ends were trimmed by 2 bases and 7 bases, with 24 bases remaining between them. The CDR3 reads CASSPGPLTGATPNEQFF. In DNA, the CDR3 is TGTGCCAGCTCACCAGGCCCTCTTACAGGAGCGACCCCAAATGAGCAGTTCTTC.

The J gene is TRBJ1-1, the V gene TRBV18; 7 nucleotides agree with TRBD1. V trimming: 4 bases; J trimming: 4 bases; junction bases outside the gene matches: 3. The CDR3 has 13 amino acids. Germline loops: CDR1 KGHSH, CDR2 LQKENI. CDR3 protein: CASSQGQSTEAFF. The CDR3 region has the DNA TGTGCCAGCTCACAGGGACAGAGCACTGAAGCTTTCTTT. Complete variable domain (other parts from reference TRBV18 and TRBJ1-1): NAGVMQNPRHLVRRRGQEARLRCSPMKGHSHVYWYRQLPEEGLKFMVYLQKENIIDESGMPKERFSAEFPKEGPSILRIQQVVRGDSAAYFCASSQGQSTEAFFGQGTRLTVV.

This chain joins TRBV6-5 and TRBJ1-3; D unclear. CDR1 is MNHEY, CDR2 SVGAGI, per germline. There are 11 residues in the CDR3. The CDR3 DNA reads TGTCTCCTCCGCTCTGGAAACACCATATATTTT. Translated: CLLRSGNTIYF.

The chain is built from TRBV9 and TRBJ1-2, with TRBD1 matching over 11 bases. Losses at the gene ends were 3 bases for V and 6 bases for J; bases not matched to a gene: 7. There are 15 residues in the CDR3. Per germline, CDR1 SGDLS and CDR2 YYNGEE. The CDR3 nucleotides read TGTGCCAGCAGCGCCCGGACAGGGGGCCATGATGGCTACACCTTC. Translation: CASSARTGGHDGYTF.

CDR3 sequence: CAISESTQGYYEQYF. In DNA form, the CDR3 reads TGTGCCATCAGTGAGTCGACACAGGGGTACTACGAGCAGTACTTC. This chain connects TRBV10-3 to TRBJ2-7, with TRBD1 matching 7 bases. Germline V gene data show CDR1 as ENHRY and CDR2 as SYGVKD. The junction had 5 bases not matched to a gene; V was cut back by 0 bases and J by 3 bases. There are 15 residues in the CDR3.

The chain is built from TRBV4-1 and TRBJ1-5; 9 bases align to TRBD1. The CDR3 has 18 residues. The germline gives CDR1 MGHRA, CDR2 YSYEKL. V shed 0 bases, J shed 2 bases, and the junction held 8 bases outside the gene matches. CDR3 DNA: TGCGCCAGCAGCCAAGAGGGACAGGGAGGCCGGGGCAATCAGCCCCAGCATTTT. Protein: CASSQEGQGGRGNQPQHF.

V usage is TRBV3-1 (or the pseudogene TRBV3-2) and J usage is TRBJ2-3; D is possibly TRBD2 (6 bases). Trimming removed 4 bases at V and 7 bases at J, with 12 bases between. Germline-derived CDR1 and CDR2 are LGHDT and YNNKEL (reference sequence). This CDR3 spans 13 amino acids. The DNA for the CDR3 is TGTGCCAGCAGCCCCGGGGGTGGGAATACGCAGTATTTT. Translated, it gives CASSPGGGNTQYF.

The chain links TRBV18 to TRBJ2-3; 8 nucleotides agree with TRBD2. Trimming cost V 1 base and J 6 bases; bases outside gene matches: 6. This CDR3 comprises 15 residues. Germline CDR1 is KGHSH and CDR2 is LQKENI. CDR3 coding DNA: TGTGCCAGCTCACCACAGCCGGGGGGGATCGATACGCAGTATTTT. It specifies CASSPQPGGIDTQYF.

This rearrangement joins TRBV28 to TRBJ2-7; D might be TRBD1 (5 bases). Germline assignment: CDR1 MDHEN and CDR2 SYDVKM. The CDR3 has 14 amino acids. Trimming took 2 bases from V and 2 from J, leaving 10 bases between them. Here the CDR3 reads CASSLVQGPYEQYF. In nucleotides, the CDR3 is TGTGCCAGCAGTTTAGTGCAGGGCCCCTACGAGCAGTACTTC. Full variable domain (remainder filled in from reference TRBV28 and TRBJ2-7): DVKVTQSSRYLVKRTGEKVFLECVQDMDHENMFWYRQDPGLGLRLIYFSYDVKMKEKGDIPEGYSVSREKKERFSLILESASTNQTSMYLCASSLVQGPYEQYFGPGTRLTVT.

CDR3 sequence reads: CASGLNQGGYGYTF. The CDR3, as DNA: TGTGCTAGTGGTTTGAATCAGGGTGGCTATGGCTACACCTTC. The chain couples TRBV12-5 to TRBJ1-2; D possibly corresponds to TRBD1 (5 bases). The CDR3 loop spans 14 amino acids. V was shortened by 2 bases and J by 4 bases, with 11 bases between the two germline ends. The germline gives CDR1 LGHNT, CDR2 FRNRAP.

CDR3 protein: CASSQWARDRGGEQYF. The DNA of the CDR3 is TGTGCCAGCAGCCAATGGGCCCGGGACAGGGGTGGCGAGCAGTACTTC. The chain is built from TRBV3-1 (or the pseudogene TRBV3-2) and TRBJ2-7; 10 bases are a match to TRBD1. V was pared by 2 bases and J by 6 bases, with 10 bases of the junction left unmatched. Germline CDR1 is LGHDT and CDR2 is YNNKEL (reference sequence). CDR3 size: 16 residues.